These T cell receptor beta chains were read from a single sample in a study of blood T cell repertoires in COVID-19. The method was immunoSEQ multiplex PCR; TCRdb's version includes in-frame clones alone and lacks a portion of them. The sample has about 38,000 clones; 84% are singletons. The sequenced material came from peripheral blood. Every receptor here comes from a man aged 55 to 70 with COVID-19, enrolled during active disease. CDR3s include the opening cysteine and the closing phenylalanine or tryptophan. Each record gives: CDR3 DNA, CDR3 protein, clone size, D gene, V gene, J gene. The D gene is left open where the match is weak. Where a row states a size, it is once, few, many or the class of an expanded clone; other rows omit it.

CDR3nt: TGTGCCAGCAGCGCGGACAGGGCCTACGAGCAGTACTTC; CDR3aa: CASSADRAYEQYF; abundance: .; d_gene: TRBD1; v_gene: TRBV11-2; j_gene: TRBJ2-7
CDR3nt: TGTGCCACCAGTGATTGGACAGGGGTATCGGGGGGAGCCGGGGAGCTGTTTTTT; CDR3aa: CATSDWTGVSGGAGELFF; abundance: .; d_gene: TRBD1; v_gene: TRBV24-1; j_gene: TRBJ2-2
CDR3nt: TGTGCCAGCAGCCAAGATTACGACAGGATGTGGGAGCAGTACTTC; CDR3aa: CASSQDYDRMWEQYF; abundance: .; d_gene: .; v_gene: TRBV4-2; j_gene: TRBJ2-7
CDR3nt: TGTGCTAGTGGGTGGACAGAAGGAAACACCATATATTTT; CDR3aa: CASGWTEGNTIYF; abundance: .; d_gene: .; v_gene: TRBV12-5; j_gene: TRBJ1-3
CDR3nt: TGTGCCAGCAGTCCGGGCTACGAGCAGTACTTC; CDR3aa: CASSPGYEQYF; abundance: .; d_gene: .; v_gene: TRBV3-1/TRBV3-2; j_gene: TRBJ2-7
CDR3nt: TGTGCCAGCAGCCCTGATGGGGCGGGGTATGGCTACACCTTC; CDR3aa: CASSPDGAGYGYTF; abundance: .; d_gene: .; v_gene: TRBV27; j_gene: TRBJ1-2
CDR3nt: TGTGCCAGCAGACGGGACAGGGTGCATCAGCCCCAGCATTTT; CDR3aa: CASRRDRVHQPQHF; abundance: .; d_gene: TRBD1; v_gene: TRBV6-5; j_gene: TRBJ1-5
CDR3nt: TGTGCCAGCAGCTTAGCGCGGGGTACTGAAGCTTTCTTT; CDR3aa: CASSLARGTEAFF; abundance: .; d_gene: .; v_gene: TRBV7-6; j_gene: TRBJ1-1
CDR3nt: TGTGCCAGCAGTGAAAGGGGACAGGGGGGTGGCTACACCTTC; CDR3aa: CASSERGQGGGYTF; abundance: .; d_gene: TRBD1; v_gene: TRBV2; j_gene: TRBJ1-2
CDR3nt: TGTGCCAGCAGCCCCGGGACAGCGAACACCGGGGAGCTGTTTTTT; CDR3aa: CASSPGTANTGELFF; abundance: .; d_gene: TRBD1; v_gene: TRBV7-3; j_gene: TRBJ2-2
CDR3nt: TGTGCCTGGATTCGGGACAGGGTGGGCGAAGCTTTCTTT; CDR3aa: CAWIRDRVGEAFF; abundance: .; d_gene: TRBD1; v_gene: TRBV30; j_gene: TRBJ1-1
CDR3nt: TGTGCCAGCAGTTTATCCCAGGGGGCGGATAATTCACCCCTCCACTTT; CDR3aa: CASSLSQGADNSPLHF; abundance: .; d_gene: TRBD1; v_gene: TRBV28; j_gene: TRBJ1-6
CDR3nt: TGCGCCAGCAGGGGGGCAGGTGGAGATACGCAGTATTTT; CDR3aa: CASRGAGGDTQYF; abundance: .; d_gene: .; v_gene: TRBV5-1; j_gene: TRBJ2-3
CDR3nt: TGTGCCTGGAACCGTGGGACAGCCAACACCGGGGAGCTGTTTTTT; CDR3aa: CAWNRGTANTGELFF; abundance: once; d_gene: TRBD1; v_gene: TRBV30; j_gene: TRBJ2-2
CDR3nt: TGTGCCAGCAGGGTTTCAGGGGGATTGAACACTGAAGCTTTCTTT; CDR3aa: CASRVSGGLNTEAFF; abundance: few; d_gene: TRBD1; v_gene: TRBV2; j_gene: TRBJ1-1
CDR3nt: TGCGCCAGCTCTCCGGCGGAAGTAGGCACTGAAGCTTTCTTT; CDR3aa: CASSPAEVGTEAFF; abundance: .; d_gene: .; v_gene: TRBV5-1; j_gene: TRBJ1-1